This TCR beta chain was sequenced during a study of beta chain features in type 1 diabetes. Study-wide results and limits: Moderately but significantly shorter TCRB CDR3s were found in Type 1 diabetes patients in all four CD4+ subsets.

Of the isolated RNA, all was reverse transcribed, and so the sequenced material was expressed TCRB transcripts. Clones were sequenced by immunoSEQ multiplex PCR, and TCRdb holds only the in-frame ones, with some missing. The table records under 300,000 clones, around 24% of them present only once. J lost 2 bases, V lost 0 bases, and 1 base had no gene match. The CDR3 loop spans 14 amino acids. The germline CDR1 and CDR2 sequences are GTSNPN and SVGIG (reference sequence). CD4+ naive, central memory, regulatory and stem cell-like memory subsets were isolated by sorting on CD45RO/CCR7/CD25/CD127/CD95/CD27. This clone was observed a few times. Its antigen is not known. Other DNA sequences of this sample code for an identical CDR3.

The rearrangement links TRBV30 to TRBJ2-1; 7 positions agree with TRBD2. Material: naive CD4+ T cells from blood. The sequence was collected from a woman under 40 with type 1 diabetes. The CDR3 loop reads CAWSVLATYNEQFF. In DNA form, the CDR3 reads TGTGCCTGGAGTGTACTAGCGACCTACAATGAGCAGTTCTTC.